This TCR beta chain was captured by sequencing in a study of blood T cell repertoires in COVID-19. As originally analysed: The assay estimated nucleated cells by amplifying reference gene primers. Sequenced by immunoSEQ multiplex PCR; TCRdb stores in-frame clones only, minus some. The DNA gave D and trimming, while V, J and clone size come from that table. The data hold more than 20,000 clones, with 86% observed a single time. This CDR3 is built from 15 residues. Germline CDR1 and CDR2: SGHTA and FQGTGA. The V gene end was trimmed by 5 bases and the J gene end by 4 bases; junction bases not matched to a gene: 6.

Sequencing was done on a sample of peripheral blood. V gene TRBV7-3 combines with J gene TRBJ2-1; 9 positions agree with TRBD2. This sequence originates from a human donor with active COVID-19. The donor label of this sample is uncertain. Written as DNA, the CDR3 is TGTGCCAGCAGCAATAGCGGGGGAGATTACAATGAGCAGTTCTTC. Its translation is CASSNSGGDYNEQFF. The variable domain in full, with the rest retrieved from reference TRBV7-3 and TRBJ2-1, is GAGVSQTPSNKVTEKGKYVELRCDPISGHTALYWYRQSLGQGPEFLIYFQGTGAADDSGLPNDRFFAVRPEGSVSTLKIQRTERGDSAVYLCASSNSGGDYNEQFFGPGTRLTVL.